There are many counts of the clone carrying this T cell receptor (beta chain). This specimen comes from a study of T cells in Graves' hyperthyroidism and ophthalmopathy. Between the trimmed V and J ends, which lost 5 bases and 5 bases, there was a span of 16 bases. The CDR3 extends over 14 amino acids. Germline CDR1 reads MNHEY; CDR2 reads SMNVEV (reference sequence). There were TCR beta CDR3 regions amplified from RNA transcripts. Using the HTBI primer set, a first-round RT-PCR was run on the TCR CDR3. TCRdb re-called the multiplex PCR reads with MiXCR, one entry per CDR3 protein. The sample consists of approximately 600,000 distinct CDR3 sequences, 16% of them appearing once.

Sequenced: blood. The TCR comes from a woman aged 25 to 45 with Graves' hyperthyroidism. This sequence joins TRBV27 and TRBJ2-7; possible D gene TRBD2, 5 bases. The DNA of the CDR3 is TGTGCCAGCAGTCCCCGGGGTAGCATCCACGAGCAGTACTTC. It translates to CASSPRGSIHEQYF.